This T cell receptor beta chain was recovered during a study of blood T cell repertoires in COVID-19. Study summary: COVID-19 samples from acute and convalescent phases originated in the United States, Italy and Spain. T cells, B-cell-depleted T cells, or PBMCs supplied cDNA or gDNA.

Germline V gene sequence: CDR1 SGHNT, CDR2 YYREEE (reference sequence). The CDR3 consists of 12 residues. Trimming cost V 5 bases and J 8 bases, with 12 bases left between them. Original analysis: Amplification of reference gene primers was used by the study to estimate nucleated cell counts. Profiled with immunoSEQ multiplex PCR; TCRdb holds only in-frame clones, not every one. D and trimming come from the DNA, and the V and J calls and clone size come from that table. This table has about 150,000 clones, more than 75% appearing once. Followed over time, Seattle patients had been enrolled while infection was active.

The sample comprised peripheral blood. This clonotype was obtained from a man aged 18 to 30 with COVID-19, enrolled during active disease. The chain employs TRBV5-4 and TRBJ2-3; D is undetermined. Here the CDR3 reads CASRSSGFTQYF. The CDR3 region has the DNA TGTGCCAGCAGATCCTCAGGTTTTACGCAGTATTTT.